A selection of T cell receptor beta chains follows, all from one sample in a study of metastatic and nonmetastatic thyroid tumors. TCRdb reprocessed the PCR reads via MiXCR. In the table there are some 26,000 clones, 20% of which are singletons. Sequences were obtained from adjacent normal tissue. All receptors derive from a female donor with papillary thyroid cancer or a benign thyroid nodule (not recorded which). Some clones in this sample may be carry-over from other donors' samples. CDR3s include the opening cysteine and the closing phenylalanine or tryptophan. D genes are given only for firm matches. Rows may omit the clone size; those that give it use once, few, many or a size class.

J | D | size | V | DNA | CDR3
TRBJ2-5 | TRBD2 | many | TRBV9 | TGTGCCAGCAGCGTAGCTCTGGCGGGAGGGGCCGAGACCCAGTACTTC | CASSVALAGGAETQYF
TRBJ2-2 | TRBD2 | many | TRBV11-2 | TGTGCCAGCAGTCAAGGACTAGGATCGTACACCGGGGAGCTGTTTTTT | CASSQGLGSYTGELFF
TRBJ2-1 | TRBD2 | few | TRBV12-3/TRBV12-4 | TGTGCCAGCAGCGACGGGACTAGCGGGTACAATGAGCAGTTCTTC | CASSDGTSGYNEQFF
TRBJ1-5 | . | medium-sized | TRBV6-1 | TGTGCCAGCAGCCGCCAGGATCAGCCCCAGCATTTT | CASSRQDQPQHF
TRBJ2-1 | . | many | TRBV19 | TGTGCCAGTAGTATGCAGCTTTCCTACAATGAGCAGTTCTTC | CASSMQLSYNEQFF
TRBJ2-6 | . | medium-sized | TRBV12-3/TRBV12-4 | TGTGCCAGCAGTTTATTTGGGGGGGCCAACGTCCTGACTTTC | CASSLFGGANVLTF
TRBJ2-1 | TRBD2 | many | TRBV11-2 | TGTGCCAGCAGCTTAGTTCTAGCGGGAGTCACCCGCCCGACCAATGAGCAGTTCTTC | CASSLVLAGVTRPTNEQFF
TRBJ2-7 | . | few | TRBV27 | TGTGCCTCCTCCTTGGGAGGCCAGGTCGAGCAGTACTTC | CASSLGGQVEQYF
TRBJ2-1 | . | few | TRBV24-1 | TGTGCCACCAGCGATCCCCCAGGGGGGTGTGAGCAGTTCTTC | CATSDPPGGCEQFF
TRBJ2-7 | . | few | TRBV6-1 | TGTGCCAGCAGTCCTAGGGGCGGTAGCTCCTACGAGCAGTACTTC | CASSPRGGSSYEQYF
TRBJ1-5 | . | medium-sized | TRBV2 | TGTGCCAGCAGTGAGGGGGGTGGCAATCAGCCCCAGCATTTT | CASSEGGGNQPQHF
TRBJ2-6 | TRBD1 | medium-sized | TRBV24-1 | TGTGCCACCAGACCGACAGGGCCCGGGGCCAACGTCCTGACTTTC | CATRPTGPGANVLTF
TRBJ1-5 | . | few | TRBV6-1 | TGTGCCAACAGTGCACCCAGTCAGCCCCAGCATTTT | CANSAPSQPQHF
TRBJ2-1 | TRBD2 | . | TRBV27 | TGTGCCAGCAGTACCACCGGGACTAGCGGGAGTAATGAGCAGTTCTTC | CASSTTGTSGSNEQFF
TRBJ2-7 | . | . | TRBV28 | TGTGCCAGCAAGTGGTTCGGGGGCTACGAGCAGTACTTC | CASKWFGGYEQYF
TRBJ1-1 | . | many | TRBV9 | TGTGCCAGCAGCGTAGATAGGGGGGTGAACACTGAAGCTTTCTTT | CASSVDRGVNTEAFF
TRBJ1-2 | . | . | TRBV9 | TGTGCCAGCAGCTCCGTGATCAACTATGGCTACACCTTC | CASSSVINYGYTF
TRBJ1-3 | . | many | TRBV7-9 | TGTGCCAGCAGCTCCCTTTTAGGTTCTGGAAACACCATATATTTT | CASSSLLGSGNTIYF
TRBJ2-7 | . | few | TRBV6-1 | TGTGCCAGCAGCCCGGGGTTTCTCTACGAGCAGTACTTC | CASSPGFLYEQYF
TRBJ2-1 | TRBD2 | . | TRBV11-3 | TGTGCCAGCATCCTCGGGAGGTCCGCAGGTGAGCAGTTCTTC | CASILGRSAGEQFF
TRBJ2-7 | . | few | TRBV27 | TGTGCCAGCAGATCATCCCCCTACGAGCAGTACTTC | CASRSSPYEQYF
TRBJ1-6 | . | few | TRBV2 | TGTGCCAGCAGTTCCGGGGGTCCCTATAATTCACCCCTCCACTTT | CASSSGGPYNSPLHF
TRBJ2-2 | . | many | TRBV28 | TGTGCCAGCAGTTTGCCGACCGGAGGGACCGGGGAGCTGTTTTTT | CASSLPTGGTGELFF
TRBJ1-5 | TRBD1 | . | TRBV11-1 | TGTGCCAGCAGCGTTGGGACAGGGCACAATCAGCCCCAGCATTTT | CASSVGTGHNQPQHF
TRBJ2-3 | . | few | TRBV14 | TGTACCAGCATCCAAAGGGGGGGGCACACAGATACGCAGTATTTT | CTSIQRGGHTDTQYF
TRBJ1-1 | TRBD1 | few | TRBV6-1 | TGTGCCAGCAATAGCGGGACAGGGGTCTTTAAGACTGAAGCTTTCTTT | CASNSGTGVFKTEAFF
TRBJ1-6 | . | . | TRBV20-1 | TGCAGTTCTATAACAGGTCGCCGCGGAGACCTCCACTTT | CSSITGRRGDLHF
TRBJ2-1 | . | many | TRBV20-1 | TGCAGTGCTAGACGACAACCGGGACTTCCATCCTACAATGAGCAGTTCTTC | CSARRQPGLPSYNEQFF
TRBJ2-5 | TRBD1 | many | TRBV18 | TGTGCCAGCTCATTCCGGGACAGGGAAGAGACCCAGTACTTC | CASSFRDREETQYF
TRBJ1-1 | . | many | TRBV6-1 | TGTGCCAGCAGCCTGGGGGGGGTCCCTGAAGCTTTCTTT | CASSLGGVPEAFF
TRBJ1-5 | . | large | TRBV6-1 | TGTGCCGTACGACCGAGCAATCAGCCCCAGCATTTT | CAVRPSNQPQHF
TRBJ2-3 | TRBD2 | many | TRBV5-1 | TGCGCCAGCAGCTTGAGGGCTAGCGGGAACACAGATACGCAGTATTTT | CASSLRASGNTDTQYF
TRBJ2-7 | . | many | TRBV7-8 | TGTGCCAGCAGCTTAGCGAGGAGGGGCGACGAGCAGTACTTC | CASSLARRGDEQYF
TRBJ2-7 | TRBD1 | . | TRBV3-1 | TGTGCCAGCAGCCATACCACAGGGGGACGGTCCTACGAGCAGCACTTC | CASSHTTGGRSYEQHF
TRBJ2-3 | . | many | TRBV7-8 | TGTGCCAGCAGCCTAGAGATCTCTCTGGGGGGGGCCACAGATACGCAGTATTTT | CASSLEISLGGATDTQYF
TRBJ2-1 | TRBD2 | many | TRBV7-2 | TGTGCCAGCAGGCGAACTAGCGGAACCTACAATGAGCAGTTCTTC | CASRRTSGTYNEQFF
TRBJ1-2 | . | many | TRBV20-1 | TGCAGTGCTAGTACTGGCTCGCAGGGCTATGGCTACACCTTC | CSASTGSQGYGYTF
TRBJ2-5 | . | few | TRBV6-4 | TGTGTCAACAGTGTTCAAGAGACCCAGTACTTC | CVNSVQETQYF
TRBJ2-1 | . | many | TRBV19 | TGTGCCAGTAGTAGGGTAAACAATGAGCAGTTCTTC | CASSRVNNEQFF
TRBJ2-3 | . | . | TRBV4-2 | TGTGCCAGCAGCCAAGATGGGGGTGGGCCCGGTGCAGATACGCAGTATTTT | CASSQDGGGPGADTQYF
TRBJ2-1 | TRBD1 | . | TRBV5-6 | TGTGCCAGCAGCTTCACCGGGACAGGGGGATGGAATGAGCAGTTCTTC | CASSFTGTGGWNEQFF
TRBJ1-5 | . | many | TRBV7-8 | TGTGCCAGCAGCTTAGACCAGCCTAATCAGCCCCAGCATTTT | CASSLDQPNQPQHF
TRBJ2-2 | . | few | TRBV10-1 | TGCGCCAGCAGTGATGCCAGTATCCCCACCGGTGAGCTGTTTTTT | CASSDASIPTGELFF
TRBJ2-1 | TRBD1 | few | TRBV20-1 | TGCAGTGCTAGACGGGGGACAGGGGGGAAGAATGAGCAGTTCTTC | CSARRGTGGKNEQFF
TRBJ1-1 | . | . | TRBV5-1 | TGCGCCAGCAGCTCACAAGGACGGGTCTCCGAAGCTTTCTTT | CASSSQGRVSEAFF
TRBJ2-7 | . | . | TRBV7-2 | TGTGCCAGCAGCTTAGCAGTCAGCTCGGGGTCCTACGAGCAGTACTTC | CASSLAVSSGSYEQYF
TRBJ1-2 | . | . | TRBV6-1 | TGTGCCAGCAGGGACGGGGTAGGTGGCTACACCTTC | CASRDGVGGYTF
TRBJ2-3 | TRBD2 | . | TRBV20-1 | TGCAGTGCCCAGCGGGAGGGCCAGCGAACAGATACGCAGTATTTT | CSAQREGQRTDTQYF
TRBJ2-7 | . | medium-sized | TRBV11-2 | TGTGCCAGCAGCCTCACCCAAAGGGGGTACGAGCAGTACTTC | CASSLTQRGYEQYF
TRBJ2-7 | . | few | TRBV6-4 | TGTGCCAGCAGTCCGGGACTTGCAGCCTACGATCAGTACTTC | CASSPGLAAYDQYF
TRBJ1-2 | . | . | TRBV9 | TGTGCCAGCAGCGCAGATGGCGGATACTATGGCTACACCTTC | CASSADGGYYGYTF
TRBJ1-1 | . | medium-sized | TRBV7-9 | TGTGCCAGCAGTCACCCCGGGGGGCAACTAGAAGCTTTCTTT | CASSHPGGQLEAFF
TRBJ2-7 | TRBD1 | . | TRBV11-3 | TGTGCCAGCATCCCTACCGGGACAGATCCCTACGAGCAGTACTTC | CASIPTGTDPYEQYF
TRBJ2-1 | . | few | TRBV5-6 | TGTGCCAGCAGCTTGACCGGACACCGGAATGAGCAGTTCTTC | CASSLTGHRNEQFF
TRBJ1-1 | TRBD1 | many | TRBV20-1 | TGCAGTGCTAAGGACAGGCGTGAAGCTTTCTTT | CSAKDRREAFF